The table lists the clone carrying this T cell receptor (beta chain) with many counts. Its target is unknown. This sample was included in a study of metastatic and nonmetastatic thyroid tumors. In the study overall: The authors compared repertoires across blood and tumor or nodule tissue from malignant and benign thyroid patients.

As handled by the study authors: Between-group CDR3 differences, defined by clinicopathological status, yielded a distant-metastasis classifier for papillary thyroid cancer. TCRdb reprocessed the PCR reads using MiXCR. What appears here as the V and J calls and clone size reflects TCRdb's work, not the paper's. In the table there are roughly 35,000 clones, about 17% of which are singletons. V was trimmed by 5 bases and J by 5 bases, leaving 15 bases between them. This CDR3 region has 14 residues. Germline assignment: CDR1 SNHLY and CDR2 FYNNEI. The study's findings and limits: Significantly greater TCR beta diversity was reportedly found in malignant thyroid tumors than in benign nodules (in blood and tumor).

Every patient was untreated before thyroid surgery. The source material was blood. The J gene is TRBJ1-2, the V gene TRBV2; no clear D. This receptor was taken from a female donor with papillary thyroid cancer or a benign thyroid nodule (not recorded which). Some clones in this sample may be carry-over from other donors' samples. CDR3 DNA sequence: TGTGCCAGCAGTCGCCCCGGCGGAGAGTATGGCTACACCTTC. Protein: CASSRPGGEYGYTF.